Included here is one T cell receptor beta chain sequence, with context. This clone was detected a few times. The antigen this receptor binds is unknown. No base quality values were provided; no much bigger clone lies one nucleotide off. The CDR3 contains 15 residues, cysteine and phenylalanine counted. The sequence is cut down to CDR3 DNA, 45 bases in frame from base 1. Ends trimmed: V by 6 bases, J by 4 bases; bases unmatched to a gene: 10. Per the germline V gene, ENHRY is the CDR1 and SYGVKD is the CDR2. Library method: the immunoSEQ multiplex PCR assay. TCRdb stores this immuneACCESS table with in-frame sequences only. Part of the clones is absent; in the studies checked, under half of the shortfall reflects unresolved V genes, and no reason is known for the rest. For this sample the table gives about 100,000 clones, of which over 80% were detected only once. The top ten constitute 1.9% of the sample.

These data originate in a study of T cell changes during pregnancy in multiple sclerosis (dated by TCRdb to about 2019). About the study as a whole: Changes in the T cell repertoire over the course of pregnancy were examined in this study in women with multiple sclerosis.

This sequence uses TRBV10-3 and TRBJ2-3; 7 nucleotides in the junction match TRBD2. The sample consisted of peripheral blood, taken after pregnancy. The sequence was collected from a female donor with multiple sclerosis, enrolled in a pregnancy study. The sequenced DNA is TGTGCCATCAGCGGGGGGAACCGACACGCAGATACGCAGTATTTT. Translated, this is CAISGGNRHADTQYF.